Listed here are 20 T cell receptor beta chains from one sample, sequenced in a study of T cells in Graves' hyperthyroidism and ophthalmopathy. RNA transcripts gave rise to amplified TCR beta CDR3 regions. An initial round of RT-PCR targeting the TCR CDR3 relied on the HTBI primer set. In TCRdb, the multiplex PCR reads were re-called with MiXCR into one record per CDR3 protein. Among a few hundred thousand distinct CDR3 sequences listed, 15% to 17% were seen once. The sequencing input was blood. The origin of the receptors is a woman aged 25 to 45 with Graves' hyperthyroidism.

This clonotype was counted a few times. This chain uses TRBV6-1 with TRBJ2-4; D gene ambiguous. Germline V gene lookup returns CDR1 MNHNS and CDR2 SASEGT. V lost 5 bases and J 0 bases, leaving 17 bases between the germline ends. The CDR3 loop spans 17 amino acids. In DNA, the CDR3 is TGTGCCAGCAGTCCCCTGCGGTCCGTATTAGCCAAAAACATTCAGTACTTC. Amino acids: CASSPLRSVLAKNIQYF.

This clonotype was observed at least ten times. The rearrangement joins TRBV20-1 to TRBJ2-7; TRBD2 aligns across 10 bases. Germline V CDR1 and CDR2: DFQATT, SNEGSKA (reference sequence). This CDR3 has 14 residues. Losses at the gene ends were 6 bases for V and 3 bases for J; bases not matched to a gene: 8. The CDR3 DNA is TGCAGTGCCCTTTCACTAGCGGGATACTACGAGCAGTACTTC. This translates into CSALSLAGYYEQYF.

This rearrangement joins TRBV3-1 to TRBJ2-4, with D possibly being TRBD2 (6 bases). Germline values: CDR1 LGHDT, CDR2 YNNKEL (reference sequence). CDR3 length: 16 residues. The V end lost 0 bases, the J end lost 10 bases, and 19 bases lay between the germline ends. CDR3 nucleotides: TGTGCCAGCAGCCAAGATGGAGCTGGAGGGCAGGGAATTCAGTACTTC. Its protein is CASSQDGAGGQGIQYF.

As regards this clonotype: Mismatch with germline at one junction end may stem from a read error. This chain uses TRBV5-8 with TRBJ1-1, with no clear D. Germline V lookup: CDR1 SGHTS, CDR2 YDEGEE. This CDR3 is built from 12 residues. The CDR3 nucleotides are TGTGCCAGCAGCTTAAGGTACACTGTAGCTTTCTTT. It encodes CASSLRYTVAFF.

This clonotype was counted at least ten times. The chain recombines TRBV7-9 with TRBJ2-3, with D perhaps assigned TRBD1 or TRBD2 (5 bases each). The ends were cut back, 5 bases at V and 0 bases at J, with 18 bases in the middle. From germline, CDR1 is SEHNR and CDR2 FQNEAQ (reference sequence). The CDR3 is 17 amino acids. This CDR3 reads CASSPRPGTRSTDTQYF. CDR3 bases: TGTGCCAGCAGCCCGCGTCCCGGGACCCGGAGCACAGATACGCAGTATTTT.

This clonotype was recorded many times. The chain employs TRBV28 and TRBJ1-5, with D possibly being TRBD1 (6 bases). The CDR3 sequence is 16 residues long. Trimming took 4 bases from V and 2 from J, leaving 15 bases between them. Germline lookup yields CDR1 MDHEN and CDR2 SYDVKM. The CDR3 sequence is CASSWGAGSGNQPQHF. The CDR3 bases are TGTGCCAGCAGTTGGGGGGCTGGGAGTGGCAATCAGCCCCAGCATTTT.

This clonotype was observed many times. This sequence joins TRBV20-1 and TRBJ1-6; D call uncertain. Germline V CDR1 and CDR2: DFQATT, SNEGSKA (reference sequence). The CDR3 extends over 15 amino acids. The V end was cut by 6 bases, the J end by 0 bases, with 12 bases between. The CDR3 here is CSAPGLSSYNSPLHF. In DNA form, the CDR3 reads TGCAGTGCCCCTGGGCTGAGCTCCTATAATTCACCCCTCCACTTT.

The V call is TRBV18, the J call TRBJ2-7, with D possibly called TRBD1 or TRBD2 (5 bases each). In germline, CDR1 is KGHSH, CDR2 LQKENI. This CDR3 comprises 17 residues. The germline V and J ends were trimmed by 0 bases and 2 bases, with 17 bases remaining between them. CDR3 nucleotides: TGTGCCAGCTCACCACCATCGGACTGGGGCGATACCTACGAGCAGTACTTC. Translation: CASSPPSDWGDTYEQYF.

This clonotype was recorded many times. The chain couples TRBV3-1 to TRBJ2-1; D gene uncertain. V was trimmed by 4 bases and J by 6 bases, leaving 13 bases between them. Per germline, CDR1 LGHDT and CDR2 YNNKEL (reference sequence). This CDR3 region has 14 residues. The CDR3 nucleotides read TGTGCCAGCAGCCGCGATAGCAGATCCAATGAGCAGTTCTTC. It encodes CASSRDSRSNEQFF.

This clonotype was seen a handful of times. V gene TRBV4-3 combines with J gene TRBJ1-2; 10 positions agree with TRBD1. Unmatched junction bases numbered 6, after V lost 3 bases and J lost 5 bases. Germline V CDR1 and CDR2: LGHNA, YSLEER. This CDR3 is built from 15 residues. In DNA, the CDR3 is TGCGCCAGCAGCCAGAACCGGGACAGGGGATATGGCTACACCTTC. It specifies CASSQNRDRGYGYTF.

This clonotype was counted between two and nine times. The chain combines TRBV4-1 with TRBJ1-1, with unresolved D. The CDR3 has 13 residues. Trimming pared 3 bases from V and 5 bases from J, leaving 10 bases between. Germline lookup yields CDR1 MGHRA and CDR2 YSYEKL. The CDR3 DNA reads as TGCGCCAGCAGCCAGATTGGAGTTACTGAAGCTTTCTTT. It encodes CASSQIGVTEAFF.

This clonotype was seen only a few times. CDR3 in amino acids: CSVESGAVGAFF. The CDR3 coding sequence is TGCAGCGTTGAATCAGGGGCCGTCGGAGCTTTCTTT. The rearrangement links TRBV29-1 to TRBJ1-1, with a possible D match to TRBD1 (6 bases). This CDR3 comprises 12 residues. The V gene lost 2 bases and the J gene lost 10 bases, with 14 bases spanning the gap. The germline V gene has CDR1 SQVTM and CDR2 ANQGSEA.

This clonotype was recorded at least ten times. The gene calls are TRBV5-1 and TRBJ2-7, with D perhaps matching TRBD1 (6 bases). The ends were cut back, 1 base at V and 6 bases at J, with 14 bases in the middle. The CDR3 totals 14 residues. Per germline, CDR1 SGHRS and CDR2 YFSETQ. The CDR3: CASSLTRGTTEQYF. CDR3 DNA sequence: TGCGCCAGCAGCTTGACTAGGGGGACGACCGAGCAGTACTTC.

At least ten counts were recorded for this clonotype. V is TRBV28 and J is TRBJ2-7; 15 nucleotides match TRBD2. The germline gives CDR1 MDHEN, CDR2 SYDVKM. The CDR3 extends over 17 amino acids. V gave up 3 bases and J gave up 5 bases; unmatched junction bases: 8. The CDR3 spells CASSFRTSGRDEDEQYF. The CDR3 region has the DNA TGTGCCAGCAGTTTTCGGACTAGCGGGAGGGACGAGGACGAGCAGTACTTC.

Many counts were recorded for this clonotype. The rearrangement links TRBV10-3 to TRBJ2-7, with D maybe TRBD2 (6 bases). V was trimmed by 2 bases and J by 6 bases, leaving 14 bases between them. CDR1 and CDR2 (germline): ENHRY, SYGVKD. The CDR3 is 14 residues long. CDR3 sequence reads: CAISEPGGRGEQYF. The CDR3 coding sequence is TGTGCCATCAGTGAGCCCGGGGGAAGGGGCGAGCAGTACTTC.

This clonotype was seen more than once but under ten times. Sequence at one end of the junction differs from germline and may be a read error. The rearrangement joins TRBV13 to TRBJ2-7; D unclear. The CDR3 is 12 residues long. The germline V gene encodes CDR1 PRHDT and CDR2 FYEKMQ (reference sequence). DNA for the CDR3: TGTGCCAGCAGCCTCGGTTCCTACGAGCAGCACTTC. As protein: CASSLGSYEQHF.

This clonotype appeared many times. This chain links TRBV27 with TRBJ2-7; 13 positions agree with TRBD2. The length of the CDR3 is 15 residues. Losses at the gene ends were 8 bases for V and 0 bases for J; bases not matched to a gene: 4. Germline V CDR1 and CDR2: MNHEY, SMNVEV (reference sequence). The CDR3 DNA reads as TGTGCCAGCGGACTAGCGGGAGAAGTCTCCTACGAGCAGTACTTC. It codes for CASGLAGEVSYEQYF.

This chain joins TRBV10-3 and TRBJ1-2, with D perhaps matching TRBD1 (5 bases). CDR3 length: 15 amino acids. Germline CDR1 and CDR2: ENHRY and SYGVKD. The V end lost 6 bases, the J end lost 4 bases, and 18 bases lay between the germline ends. CDR3 nucleotide sequence: TGTGCCATCAGGGGAACCGGGACGGTGATCTATGGCTACACCTTC. This encodes CAIRGTGTVIYGYTF.

The sample holds many counts of this clonotype. This chain connects TRBV2 to TRBJ2-1; D might be TRBD2 (6 bases). The CDR3 loop spans 13 amino acids. Trimming shortened V by 8 bases and J by 4 bases, and 12 bases separated the two germline ends. Germline loops: CDR1 SNHLY, CDR2 FYNNEI. The CDR3 DNA reads as TGTGCCAGCGTCGGCGGGAATTACAATGAGCAGTTCTTC. It yields the protein CASVGGNYNEQFF.

This clonotype was detected only a few times. This rearrangement joins TRBV24-1 to TRBJ2-1, with a possible D match to TRBD2 (5 bases). This CDR3 comprises 16 residues. V dropped 5 bases and J dropped 6 bases, with 19 bases sitting between them. Germline V gene data show CDR1 as KGHDR and CDR2 as SFDVKD. The CDR3 DNA reads TGTGCCACCAGTGGGAGGATGACCTGGAGTGTCAATGAGCAGTTCTTC. Amino acids: CATSGRMTWSVNEQFF.